One and the same sample provided the 10 T cell receptor beta chains below, sequenced in a study of cytomegalovirus exposure and HLA in healthy donors. Only in-frame clones appear in the TCRdb table, and some are missing; sequencing was by immunoSEQ multiplex PCR. The sample carries some 130,000 clones, 89% recorded once. The sample consisted of PBMCs. The source of these receptors is a woman aged 18-35 years in good health and CMV-seronegative.

CDR3: CASSLNMDRRNYGYTF. As DNA, the CDR3 is TGTGCCAGCAGTTTAAATATGGACAGAAGGAACTATGGCTACACCTTC. The rearrangement links TRBV6-5 to TRBJ1-2, with D possibly TRBD1 on 6 matching bases. CDR1 is MNHEY, CDR2 SVGAGI, per germline. The length of the CDR3 is 16 residues. Trimming took 4 bases from V and 2 from J, leaving 17 bases between them.

V gene TRBV4-1 combines with J gene TRBJ2-3, with TRBD1 matching over 8 bases. CDR1 MGHRA and CDR2 YSYEKL come from the germline V gene. Losses at the gene ends were 4 bases for V and 4 bases for J; bases not matched to a gene: 16. The CDR3 has 18 residues. DNA for the CDR3: TGCGCCAGCAGCCCACCACGACCGGGGACAGGCATCGCAGATACGCAGTATTTT. Translated: CASSPPRPGTGIADTQYF.

This clone was seen only a few times. The chain couples TRBV5-1 to TRBJ1-6; 7 bases are a match to TRBD1. Germline V CDR1 and CDR2: SGHRS, YFSETQ. The CDR3 is made up of 16 amino acids. The V and J ends lost 0 bases and 8 bases, in that order; junction bases with no gene match: 8. CDR3: CASSLAVSGGDSPLHF. CDR3 nucleotides: TGCGCCAGCAGCTTGGCGGTTTCAGGGGGAGATTCACCCCTCCACTTT. The full variable domain, in which reference TRBV5-1 and TRBJ1-6 provide the parts outside the CDR3, is KAGVTQTPRYLIKTRGQQVTLSCSPISGHRSVSWYQQTPGQGLQFLFEYFSETQRNKGNFPGRFSGRQFSNSRSEMNVSTLELGDSALYLCASSLAVSGGDSPLHFGNGTRLTVT.

V gene TRBV29-1 combines with J gene TRBJ1-1; D is undetermined. The CDR3 loop spans 11 amino acids. V shed 8 bases and J shed 1 base, with 8 bases lying between them. In germline, CDR1 is SQVTM, CDR2 ANQGSEA. The CDR3 protein is CSPGGNTEAFF. The CDR3 bases are TGCAGCCCGGGAGGGAACACTGAAGCTTTCTTT.

This clone was detected only a few times. The chain employs TRBV19 and TRBJ1-1; a weak D match, TRBD1 (5 bases). The CDR3 is made up of 15 amino acids. The V end was cut by 6 bases, the J end by 3 bases, with 17 bases between. Germline CDR1 LNHDA, CDR2 SQIVND (reference sequence). The CDR3 loop is CASRQVLGGDTEAFF. CDR3 DNA sequence: TGTGCCAGTAGACAGGTCCTCGGGGGTGACACTGAAGCTTTCTTT.

The rearrangement links TRBV19 to TRBJ1-2; TRBD1 agrees at 8 bases. V shed 7 bases, J shed 5 bases, and the junction held 9 bases outside the gene matches. Germline assignment: CDR1 LNHDA and CDR2 SQIVND (reference sequence). This CDR3 is built from 14 residues. CDR3 residues: CASKRTGLGYGYTF. CDR3 in DNA: TGTGCCAGTAAACGGACAGGGTTGGGGTATGGCTACACCTTC.

J is TRBJ1-2 and V is TRBV11-2; tentatively, D is TRBD1 (6 bases). Trimming cost V 5 bases and J 5 bases, with 15 bases left between them. The CDR3 covers 14 residues. Germline CDR1 SGHAT, CDR2 FQNNGV. CDR3 DNA: TGTGCCAGCAGCCCCCGGGCGGGGGCTTATGGCTACACCTTC. This translates into CASSPRAGAYGYTF.

The chain uses TRBV10-3 and TRBJ1-1, with D possibly TRBD1 on 6 matching bases. The CDR3 totals 13 residues. The germline V gene has CDR1 ENHRY and CDR2 SYGVKD. Trimming stripped 8 bases from V and 1 base from J, with 11 bases between. The DNA of the CDR3 is TGTGCCATCCGCCGGGGGGCGAACACTGAAGCTTTCTTT. This translates into CAIRRGANTEAFF.

The chain combines TRBV1 with TRBJ1-5; the table's TRBD1 call for D was not verified on the DNA. TRBV1 is a pseudogene. The CDR3 is 15 amino acids. The CDR3 DNA sequence: TGCACCAGCAGCCAACCTTCAGGTGCGAGTCAGCCCCAGCATTTT. This gives the protein CTSSQPSGASQPQHF.

The rearrangement links TRBV5-6 to TRBJ1-2; the D gene is possibly TRBD1 (5 bases). CDR1 is SGHDT, CDR2 YYEEEE, per germline. The CDR3 covers 15 residues. V lost 2 bases and J 5 bases, leaving 16 bases between the germline ends. The CDR3 bases are TGTGCCAGCAGCTTCCCGGGGGATAGGGGTTATGGCTACACCTTC. This sequence encodes CASSFPGDRGYGYTF.